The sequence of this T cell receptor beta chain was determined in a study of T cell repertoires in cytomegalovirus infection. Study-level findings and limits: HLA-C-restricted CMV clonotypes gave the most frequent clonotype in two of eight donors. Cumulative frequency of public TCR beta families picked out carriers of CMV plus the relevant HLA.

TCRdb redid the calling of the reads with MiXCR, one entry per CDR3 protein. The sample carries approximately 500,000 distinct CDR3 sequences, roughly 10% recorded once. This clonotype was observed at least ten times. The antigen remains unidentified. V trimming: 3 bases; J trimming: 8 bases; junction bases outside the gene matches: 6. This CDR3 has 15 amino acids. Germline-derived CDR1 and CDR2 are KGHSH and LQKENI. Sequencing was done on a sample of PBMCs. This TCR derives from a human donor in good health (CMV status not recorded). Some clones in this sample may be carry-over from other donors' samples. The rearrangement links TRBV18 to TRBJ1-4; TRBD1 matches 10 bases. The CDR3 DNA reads TGTGCCAGCTCACCCTTAGGACAGGGGGAAGAAAAACTGTTTTTT. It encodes CASSPLGQGEEKLFF.